What follows are 32 T cell receptor beta chains derived from one specimen sequenced in a study of breast tumors, draining lymph nodes, adjacent tissues. TCRdb reprocessed the multiplex PCR reads via MiXCR and lists one record per CDR3 protein. The sample lists about 170,000 distinct CDR3 sequences; roughly a third were seen once. The lymph nodes were axillary draining lymph nodes from breast cancer patients. The sample consisted of axillary lymph node tissue. These TCRs come from a female donor with breast cancer. Some clones in this sample may be carry-over from other donors' samples.

There are many counts of this clonotype. The J gene is TRBJ2-1, the V gene TRBV7-2, with D perhaps assigned TRBD1 or TRBD2 (5 bases each). The CDR3 is made up of 16 amino acids. Trimming pared 1 base from V and 0 bases from J, leaving 10 bases between. In germline, CDR1 is SGHTA, CDR2 FQGNSA. The CDR3 spells CASSLEGTGSYNEQFF. CDR3 nucleotides: TGTGCCAGCAGCTTAGAGGGGACGGGCTCCTACAATGAGCAGTTCTTC.

This clonotype was recorded many times. V and J are TRBV19 and TRBJ1-5; TRBD1 agrees at 7 bases. The junction had 11 bases not matched to a gene; V was cut back by 4 bases and J by 5 bases. The CDR3 consists of 16 residues. The V gene's germline CDR1 is LNHDA and CDR2 SQIVND (reference sequence). CDR3 sequence: CASSTNRDRLYQPQHF. As DNA, the CDR3 is TGTGCCAGTAGTACCAACCGGGACAGACTTTATCAGCCCCAGCATTTT.

This clonotype was observed many times. The gene calls are TRBV7-6 and TRBJ1-5; D unclear. Germline loops: CDR1 SGHVS, CDR2 FNYEAQ. The length of the CDR3 is 14 residues. Deletions cut 0 bases from V and 7 bases from J, with 10 bases between. The CDR3: CASSLAGSGQPQHF. In DNA, the CDR3 is TGTGCCAGCAGCTTAGCAGGGTCCGGGCAGCCCCAGCATTTT.

This clonotype has at least ten counts. This rearrangement joins TRBV19 to TRBJ2-1; possibly TRBD1 for D (6 bases). CDR1 is LNHDA, CDR2 SQIVND, per germline (reference sequence). Trimming took off 5 bases at V and 7 bases at J, with 21 bases between the two ends. This CDR3 region has 16 residues. The CDR3 bases are TGTGCCAGTAGTGAGGGCCCGGGACACGAAGGGAATGAGCAGTTCTTC. Protein product: CASSEGPGHEGNEQFF.

This clonotype was detected many times. V usage is TRBV6-2 or TRBV6-3 and J usage is TRBJ2-1; D is perhaps TRBD2 (6 bases). The CDR3 extends over 14 amino acids. CDR1 and CDR2 (germline): MNHEY, SVGEGT. With 7 bases removed from V and 2 bases from J, the gap between germline ends came to 12 bases. The CDR3 is CASTGVATYNEQFF. Here the CDR3 DNA reads TGTGCCAGCACGGGGGTAGCCACCTACAATGAGCAGTTCTTC.

With regard to this clonotype: At one boundary the junction diverges from the germline segment, which might be a read error. This chain links TRBV12-3 or TRBV12-4 with TRBJ1-2; D might be TRBD1 (5 bases). The CDR3 loop spans 15 amino acids. As DNA, the CDR3 is TGTGCCATCAGTGGGGCAGGGCTGAATTGTTATGGCTACACCTTC. Translation gives CAISGAGLNCYGYTF.

The chain combines TRBV20-1 with TRBJ2-6; 8 bases line up with TRBD2. The CDR3 covers 17 residues. V lost 0 bases to trimming and J lost 1 base; unmatched junction nucleotides: 5. Germline CDR1 DFQATT, CDR2 SNEGSKA (reference sequence). CDR3 DNA sequence: TGCAGTGCTAGAGAAGCGGGAGTAGGGTCTGGGGCCAACGTCCTGACTTTC. It is translated as CSAREAGVGSGANVLTF.

This clonotype was seen repeatedly, ten times or more. The rearrangement joins TRBV7-2 to TRBJ2-5; 9 bases fit TRBD2. Germline assignment: CDR1 SGHTA and CDR2 FQGNSA. V trimming: 3 bases; J trimming: 9 bases; junction bases outside the gene matches: 17. The CDR3 length is 17 residues. The CDR3, as DNA: TGTGCCAGCAGCTTTGCCCGGACTAGCGAATTCCGGGAGCCCCAGTACTTC. Protein: CASSFARTSEFREPQYF.

Turning to this clonotype: As the CDR3 is not closed by the conserved phenylalanine or tryptophan, this likely results from a read error. The limits of the CDR3 on the DNA are not certain, so only TCRdb's listed CDR3 is given. The chain couples TRBV15 to TRBJ2-1; TRBD2 is the table's D call and was not checked against the DNA. Termini included, the CDR3 measures 15 amino acids. Per germline, CDR1 LNHNV and CDR2 YYDKDF (reference sequence). CDR3: CATSGSLEGVNERFS.

Points on this clonotype: A read error may produce the germline difference seen at one junction end. V gene TRBV18 combines with J gene TRBJ2-7; the D call may be TRBD1 or TRBD2 (7 bases each). Per germline, CDR1 KGHSH and CDR2 LQKENI. The CDR3 has 16 amino acids. This CDR3 is CASSQGRGPGSYGQYF. The CDR3 coding sequence is TGTGCCAGCTCACAGGGGAGGGGGCCAGGCTCCTACGGGCAGTACTTC.

V gene TRBV11-2 combines with J gene TRBJ1-1; the D gene is possibly TRBD1 (5 bases). Germline V gene lookup returns CDR1 SGHAT and CDR2 FQNNGV. V shed 1 base and J shed 10 bases, with 13 bases lying between them. The length of the CDR3 is 13 residues. The CDR3 region is CASSLVNGARAFF. The CDR3 region has the DNA TGTGCCAGCAGCTTAGTTAACGGGGCACGAGCTTTCTTT.

This clonotype was counted ten times or more. This chain joins TRBV15 and TRBJ2-7, with TRBD1 identical over 7 bases. Germline V gene data show CDR1 as LNHNV and CDR2 as YYDKDF (reference sequence). J gave up 3 bases and V 4 bases, and 15 bases lay outside the gene matches. The CDR3 is 17 residues long. The CDR3 loop reads CATSTSWNPGQNYEQYF. DNA for the CDR3: TGTGCCACCAGCACCTCCTGGAATCCGGGACAGAACTACGAGCAGTACTTC.

For this clonotype: One end of the junction does not line up with germline, which may come from a read error. V is TRBV13 and J is TRBJ2-1, with TRBD2 as a possible D gene (6 bases). Germline V gene data show CDR1 as PRHDT and CDR2 as FYEKMQ (reference sequence). This CDR3 has 17 residues. Here the CDR3 DNA reads TGTGCCAGCAGCCTGTTTTGGAGGGATAAGTCCTACGATGAGCAGTTCTTC. Amino acids: CASSLFWRDKSYDEQFF.

On this clonotype itself: This could be a read error, since a much larger clone is one nucleotide away. This chain's CDR3 is CASSISGFFCNEQFF. The CDR3 bases are TGTGCCAGTAGTATCTCAGGGTTTTTCTGCAATGAGCAGTTCTTC. The chain has TRBV19 and TRBJ2-1; perhaps TRBD1 as D (5 bases). V was cut by 3 bases and J by 6 bases, with 15 bases left in between. The CDR3 covers 15 residues. Germline V CDR1 and CDR2: LNHDA, SQIVND (reference sequence).

This clonotype was seen at least ten times. The chain couples TRBV6-1 to TRBJ2-5; 13 bases are a match to TRBD2. The CDR3 contains 16 residues. Germline V lookup: CDR1 MNHNS, CDR2 SASEGT. V was pared by 1 base and J by 3 bases, with 2 bases of the junction left unmatched. CDR3 nucleotide sequence: TGTGCCAGCAGTGAAGGGGGACTAGCGGGAAAAGAGACCCAGTACTTC. This sequence encodes CASSEGGLAGKETQYF.

This clonotype has a count of ten or more. V gene TRBV27 combines with J gene TRBJ2-3, with 10 positions matching TRBD2. Germline V lookup: CDR1 MNHEY, CDR2 SMNVEV (reference sequence). V trimming: 8 bases; J trimming: 0 bases; junction bases outside the gene matches: 5. The CDR3 has 15 amino acids. The chain's CDR3 is CASRAGGPSTDTQYF. The CDR3, as DNA: TGTGCCAGCCGAGCGGGAGGGCCAAGCACAGATACGCAGTATTTT.

This clonotype has only a few counts. This sequence joins TRBV5-8 and TRBJ2-1, with 10 bases identical to TRBD2. CDR3 length equals 18 residues. V gave up 2 bases and J gave up 3 bases; unmatched junction bases: 11. Germline CDR1 reads SGHTS; CDR2 reads YDEGEE. The CDR3 DNA is TGTGCCAGCAGCTTACAGGGACCAGCGGGGGGGCTCTACAATGAGCAGTTCTTC. It codes for CASSLQGPAGGLYNEQFF.

This clonotype was seen a handful of times. One base away lies a much larger clone, so this may be a sequencing read error. No conserved phenylalanine or tryptophan is present at the end of the CDR3, so a read error is the likely explanation. The chain has TRBV9 and TRBJ2-1; D is possibly TRBD1 (6 bases). Per the germline V gene, CDR1 is SGDLS and CDR2 is YYNGEE. Trimming removed 10 bases at V and 5 bases at J, with 16 bases between. The CDR3 spans 13 residues. The CDR3 coding sequence is TGTGCCTCAGGGACATCTTCCCACAATGAGCAGTTCTCC. Protein sequence: CASGTSSHNEQFS.

This clonotype was seen a handful of times. The junction does not match germline at one end; this may be a read error. The CDR3 here is CASSHSPGTGSVGELFF. Written as DNA, the CDR3 is TGTGCCAGCAGTCACTCTCCCGGGACAGGTTCTGTCGGGGAGCTGTTTTTT. The chain has TRBV6-5 and TRBJ2-2, with 8 nucleotides matching TRBD1. Per the germline V gene, CDR1 is MNHEY and CDR2 is SVGAGI. The CDR3 spans 17 residues.

This clonotype has at least ten counts. This chain connects TRBV7-2 to TRBJ2-5; weak D call: TRBD1 (6 bases). This CDR3 contains 15 residues. Trimming removed 5 bases at V and 2 bases at J, with 15 bases between. Germline-derived CDR1 and CDR2 are SGHTA and FQGNSA. DNA of the CDR3: TGTGCCAGCAGCCTCGGACAGTACCGACAAGAGACCCAGTACTTC. This translates into CASSLGQYRQETQYF. Using reference TRBV7-2 and TRBJ2-5 for the parts outside the CDR3, the full variable domain is GAGVSQSPSNKVTEKGKDVELRCDPISGHTALYWYRQSLGQGLEFLIYFQGNSAPDKSGLPSDRFSAERTGGSVSTLTIQRTQQEDSAVYLCASSLGQYRQETQYFGPGTRLLVL.

This clonotype was seen at least ten times. The genes are TRBV7-2 and TRBJ2-6; 8 nucleotides agree with TRBD1. The CDR3 extends over 18 amino acids. Germline V gene sequence: CDR1 SGHTA, CDR2 FQGNSA. The trim removed 0 bases at V and 0 bases at J, leaving 4 bases unmatched. The CDR3 region has the DNA TGTGCCAGCAGCTTAGCATACAGGGGGAGCTCTGGGGCCAACGTCCTGACTTTC. Its protein is CASSLAYRGSSGANVLTF.

Points on this clonotype: The junction and the germline gene differ at one end; a read error may be behind it. J is TRBJ2-7 and V is TRBV6-4, with TRBD1 matching over 8 bases. The CDR3 has 15 residues. Germline CDR1 MRHNA, CDR2 SNTAGT. The CDR3 loop reads CASSHSQGATFEQYF. CDR3 sequence (DNA): TGTGCCAGCAGTCACTCGCAGGGGGCGACTTTCGAGCAGTACTTC.

Many counts were recorded for this clonotype. CDR3 protein: CATRTGENYGYTF. The CDR3 nucleotides are TGTGCCACGCGGACAGGGGAAAACTATGGCTACACCTTC. The rearrangement links TRBV10-3 to TRBJ1-2, with TRBD1 matching over 9 bases. Germline values: CDR1 ENHRY, CDR2 SYGVKD. V lost 10 bases, J lost 2 bases, and 5 bases stayed unmatched. The CDR3 is 13 amino acids.

On this clonotype itself: One end of the junction is discordant with germline, which a read error may explain. The chain is built from TRBV30 and TRBJ2-5; tentative D call: TRBD2 (5 bases). The CDR3 has 16 residues. Germline-derived CDR1 and CDR2 are GTSNPN and SVGIG (reference sequence). The CDR3 nucleotides are TGTGCCTGGAGTGTACTAGGATTGGGTTTAGGAGAGATCCAGTACTTC. This codes for CAWSVLGLGLGEIQYF.

This chain links TRBV28 with TRBJ2-3, with unresolved D. The CDR3 spans 13 residues. Trimming cost V 6 bases and J 11 bases, with 18 bases left between them. Germline V gene data show CDR1 as MDHEN and CDR2 as SYDVKM. CDR3 coding DNA: TGTGCCAGCAGCCCTGGAGCTGACGTACAGCAGTATTTT. Protein sequence: CASSPGADVQQYF.

The chain joins TRBV6-5 to TRBJ2-5; D is undetermined. CDR1 MNHEY and CDR2 SVGAGI come from the germline V gene. This CDR3 spans 16 amino acids. V was shortened by 5 bases and J by 1 base, with 17 bases between the two germline ends. DNA for the CDR3: TGTGCCAGCAGTCCCTCCGTCTCACGTTTCCAAGAGACCCAGTACTTC. It translates to CASSPSVSRFQETQYF.

V usage is TRBV7-9 and J usage is TRBJ1-5; TRBD1 agrees at 7 bases. The J segment lost 14 bases and the V segment lost 5 bases, leaving 9 bases of the junction unmatched. The CDR3 spans 12 residues. CDR1 is SEHNR and CDR2 is FQNEAQ in the germline V gene (reference sequence). The CDR3 loop is CASSTGTAYEHF. The DNA of the CDR3 is TGTGCCAGCAGCACAGGGACAGCCTACGAGCATTTT.

At least ten counts were recorded for this clonotype. The chain links TRBV7-9 to TRBJ2-7; 8 nucleotides agree with TRBD1. This CDR3 comprises 13 residues. CDR1 and CDR2 (germline): SEHNR, FQNEAQ (reference sequence). The V gene end was trimmed by 8 bases and the J gene end by 4 bases; junction bases not matched to a gene: 7. DNA of the CDR3: TGTGCCAGCCAGGGGGCAGGGTGGTACGAGCAGTACTTC. Encoded protein: CASQGAGWYEQYF. Filled out from reference TRBV7-9 and TRBJ2-7, the complete variable domain reads DTGVSQNPRHKITKRGQNVTFRCDPISEHNRLYWYRQTLGQGPEFLTYFQNEAQLEKSRLLSDRFSAERPKGSFSTLEIQRTEQGDSAMYLCASQGAGWYEQYFGPGTRLTVT.

The table lists this clonotype with many counts. The limits of the CDR3 on the DNA are not certain, so only TCRdb's listed CDR3 is given. The rearrangement links TRBV7-2 to TRBJ2-1; the DNA was not used to check the table's D call, TRBD2. Looked up from germline, CDR1 is SGHTA and CDR2 is FQGNSA. The CDR3 extends over 19 residues, inclusive of both ends. The CDR3 here is CASILVLGGGPSGLNEQFF.

Only a few counts were recorded for this clonotype. A single base separates this from a much larger clone, so it may be a read error. This chain joins TRBV7-9 and TRBJ2-7; a possible D gene is TRBD1 (5 bases). The CDR3 covers 15 residues. Germline V gene sequence: CDR1 SEHNR, CDR2 FQNEAQ (reference sequence). CDR3 nucleotide sequence: TGTGCCAGCAGCCTGCGGCAGGGAAAAACCTACGAGCAGCACTTC. It encodes CASSLRQGKTYEQHF.

This clonotype was counted ten times or more. CDR3 sequence (DNA): TGCGCCAGCAGCACGACAGGGGGCGGTCAGCCCCAGCATTTT. Encoded protein: CASSTTGGGQPQHF. The chain uses TRBV5-1 and TRBJ1-5, with 10 bases matching TRBD1. CDR1 is SGHRS, CDR2 YFSETQ, per germline. The junction had 4 bases not matched to a gene; V was cut back by 4 bases and J by 6 bases. The CDR3 is 14 amino acids.

As regards this clonotype: A much larger clone is a single base away; this may be a read error. The DNA of the CDR3 is TGTGCCAGCGGCCCTGGGGCCAACGTCCTGACTTTC. This sequence encodes CASGPGANVLTF. This chain connects TRBV6-5 to TRBJ2-6; D is uncertain. This CDR3 is built from 12 residues. V gave up 8 bases and J gave up 2 bases, with 4 bases separating them. Germline V lookup: CDR1 MNHEY, CDR2 SVGAGI.